This TCR beta chain was profiled in a study of cytomegalovirus exposure and HLA in healthy donors. Study findings and constraints: Prior analysis indicated that the majority of TCR beta V segments exhibited productivity approximately 90% or approximately 30% of the time. Specificity for CMV antigens was confirmed in vitro for a few of the CMV-associated chains.

Donors showed nominal health when sampled, although they likely had unrecorded immune exposures. This clone was recorded once. Its target is unknown. The germline gene is not matched at one end of the junction; a read error may be the cause. 13 Jbeta primers and 60 Vbeta primers were used for the PCR. Data came from immunoSEQ multiplex PCR; TCRdb stores just in-frame clones and leaves some out. The sample lists some 180,000 clones, approximately 90% occurring once. The CDR3 length is 14 residues. CDR1 SEHNR and CDR2 FQNEAQ come from the germline V gene (reference sequence). This rearrangement joins TRBV7-9 to TRBJ2-7; 11 bases agree with TRBD1. The receptor was derived from a boy aged 2 to 10 in good health and CMV-seronegative. The sample was PBMCs. CDR3 nucleotide sequence: TGTTCCAGCAGCTACCCGGGACAGGGGGGCGAGCAGTACTTC. Translation gives CSSSYPGQGGEQYF.